What follows are 5 T cell receptor beta chains derived from one specimen sequenced in a study of T-cell memory formation after mild COVID-19. TCRdb analysed the 5' RACE reads with MiXCR anew, one entry per CDR3 protein. The data contain under 250,000 distinct CDR3 sequences, 7.5% to 10% of them singletons. Sequencing was carried out using PBMCs or a T cell subset sorted from them (not recorded which). The source of these receptors is a man between 18 and 29 years old who had mild COVID-19 (a few samples of this study predate the infection). Cell type and time point are not known.

V is TRBV4-3 and J is TRBJ2-7; D remains ambiguous. Deletions cut 3 bases from V and 1 base from J, with 13 bases between. Germline-derived CDR1 and CDR2 are LGHNA and YSLEER. The CDR3 totals 15 residues. The CDR3 loop reads CASSQSVQESYEQYF. The CDR3 coding sequence is TGCGCCAGCAGCCAGTCGGTCCAGGAATCCTACGAGCAGTACTTC.

This clonotype was detected many times. J is TRBJ2-3 and V is TRBV7-2; D is uncertain. V shed 5 bases and J shed 8 bases, with 8 bases lying between them. CDR1 and CDR2 from the germline V gene are SGHTA and FQGNSA. This CDR3 has 11 amino acids. CDR3 nucleotide sequence: TGTGCCAGCAGCCCTACGGGTACGCAGTATTTT. As protein: CASSPTGTQYF.

This clonotype was counted between two and nine times. The rearrangement uses TRBV6-5 and TRBJ1-2; TRBD1 agrees at 10 bases. This CDR3 is 14 amino acids long. Germline V lookup: CDR1 MNHEY, CDR2 SVGAGI. Trimming removed 2 bases from V and 7 bases from J; junction bases left unmatched: 4. The DNA for the CDR3 is TGTGCCAGCAGTTACCCGGGACAGGGGTTTGGCTACACCTTC. Protein: CASSYPGQGFGYTF.

The gene calls are TRBV5-1 and TRBJ1-1; 7 bases line up with TRBD1. CDR3 length equals 14 residues. Unmatched junction bases numbered 10, after V lost 7 bases and J lost 4 bases. Germline values: CDR1 SGHRS, CDR2 YFSETQ. In nucleotides, the CDR3 is TGCGCCAGCGTAAGGGGGCCCGATTTCACTGAAGCTTTCTTT. Translating gives CASVRGPDFTEAFF.

Many counts were recorded for this clonotype. The germline gene is not matched at one end of the junction; a read error may be the cause. V usage is TRBV5-1 and J usage is TRBJ2-5, with 10 bases lining up with TRBD1. Per germline, CDR1 SGHRS and CDR2 YFSETQ. This CDR3 is 14 amino acids long. The CDR3 nucleotides read TGTGCCAGCAGCTTGACAGGGGGCAGAGAGACCCAGTACTTC. This codes for CASSLTGGRETQYF.